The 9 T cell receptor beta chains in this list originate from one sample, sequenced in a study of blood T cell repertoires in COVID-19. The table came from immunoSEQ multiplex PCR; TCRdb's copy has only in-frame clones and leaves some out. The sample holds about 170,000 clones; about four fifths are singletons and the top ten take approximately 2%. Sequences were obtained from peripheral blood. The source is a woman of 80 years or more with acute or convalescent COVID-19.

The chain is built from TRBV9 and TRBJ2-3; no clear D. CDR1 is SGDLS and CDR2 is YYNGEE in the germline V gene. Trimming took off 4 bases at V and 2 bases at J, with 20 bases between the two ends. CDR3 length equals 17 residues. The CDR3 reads CASSPFGSAHNTDTQYF. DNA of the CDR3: TGTGCCAGCAGCCCTTTCGGGTCCGCACATAACACAGATACGCAGTATTTT.

The CDR3 sequence: CASSSDRGMNTEAFF. The DNA for the CDR3 is TGTGCCAGCAGCTCAGACAGGGGCATGAACACTGAAGCTTTCTTT. The J gene is TRBJ1-1, the V gene TRBV6-2 or TRBV6-3; TRBD1 matches at 8 bases. CDR3 size: 15 residues. CDR1 is MNHEY, CDR2 SVGEGT, per germline. Trimming cost V 6 bases and J 0 bases; bases outside gene matches: 6.

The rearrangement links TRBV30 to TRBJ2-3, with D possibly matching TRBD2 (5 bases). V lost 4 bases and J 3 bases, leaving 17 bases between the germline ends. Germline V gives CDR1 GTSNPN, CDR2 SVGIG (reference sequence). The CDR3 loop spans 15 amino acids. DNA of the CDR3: TGTGCCTGGAATACACATTTGGGCGGGACAGATACGCAGTATTTT. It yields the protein CAWNTHLGGTDTQYF. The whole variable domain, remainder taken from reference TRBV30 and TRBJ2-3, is SQTIHQWPATLVQPVGSPLSLECTVEGTSNPNLYWYRQAAGRGLQLLFYSVGIGQISSEVPQNLSASRPQDRQFILSSKKLLLSDSGFYLCAWNTHLGGTDTQYFGPGTRLTVL.

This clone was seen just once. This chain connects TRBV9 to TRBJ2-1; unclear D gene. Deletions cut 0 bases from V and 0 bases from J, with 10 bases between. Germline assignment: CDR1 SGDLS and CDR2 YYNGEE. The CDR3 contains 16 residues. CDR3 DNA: TGTGCCAGCAGCGTAGATCCGCGAAGCTCCTACAATGAGCAGTTCTTC. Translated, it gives CASSVDPRSSYNEQFF.

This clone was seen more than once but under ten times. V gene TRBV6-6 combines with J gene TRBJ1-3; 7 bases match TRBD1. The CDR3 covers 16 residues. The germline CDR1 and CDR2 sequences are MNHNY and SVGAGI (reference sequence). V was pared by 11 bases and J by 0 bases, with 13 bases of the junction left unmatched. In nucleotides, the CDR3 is TGTGCCGTGCAAAGGACAGGCACCCTCTCTGGAAACACCATATATTTT. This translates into CAVQRTGTLSGNTIYF.

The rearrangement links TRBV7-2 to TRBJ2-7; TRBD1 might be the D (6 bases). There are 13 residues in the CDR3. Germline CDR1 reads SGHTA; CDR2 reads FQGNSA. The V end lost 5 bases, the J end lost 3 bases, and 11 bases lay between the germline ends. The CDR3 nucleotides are TGTGCCAGCAGCCGACAGGTGTTCTACGAGCAGTACTTC. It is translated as CASSRQVFYEQYF.

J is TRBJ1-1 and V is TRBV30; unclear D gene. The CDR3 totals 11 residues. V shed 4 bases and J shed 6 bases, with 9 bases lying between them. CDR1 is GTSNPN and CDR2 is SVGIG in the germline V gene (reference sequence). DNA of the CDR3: TGTGCCTGGACATTGGCGGCTGAAGCTTTCTTT. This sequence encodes CAWTLAAEAFF. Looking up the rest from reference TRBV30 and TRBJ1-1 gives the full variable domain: SQTIHQWPATLVQPVGSPLSLECTVEGTSNPNLYWYRQAAGRGLQLLFYSVGIGQISSEVPQNLSASRPQDRQFILSSKKLLLSDSGFYLCAWTLAAEAFFGQGTRLTVV.

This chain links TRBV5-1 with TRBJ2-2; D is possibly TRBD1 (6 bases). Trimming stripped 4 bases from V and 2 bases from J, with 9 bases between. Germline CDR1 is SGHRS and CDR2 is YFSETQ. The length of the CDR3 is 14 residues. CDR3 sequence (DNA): TGCGCCAGCAGCGAACAGGGAAACACCGGGGAGCTGTTTTTT. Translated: CASSEQGNTGELFF.

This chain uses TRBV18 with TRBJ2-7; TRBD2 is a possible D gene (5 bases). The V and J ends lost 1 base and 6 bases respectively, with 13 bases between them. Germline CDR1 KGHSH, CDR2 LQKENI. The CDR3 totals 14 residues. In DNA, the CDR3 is TGTGCCAGCTCACCACTCGAGGGAGAGGGCGAGCAGTACTTC. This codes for CASSPLEGEGEQYF.